One sample yielded the 18 T cell receptor beta chains listed below, sequenced in a study of blood T cell repertoires in COVID-19. TCRdb keeps only in-frame clones here, not all; method: immunoSEQ multiplex PCR. Counted here are 170,000 or so clones, 85% to 90% occurring once; the ten biggest clones make up about 2.5%. The sample comprised peripheral blood. The source of these receptors is a man between 40 and 49 years old with active or convalescent COVID-19.

V is TRBV6-5 and J is TRBJ2-7, with a tentative D call TRBD1 (7 bases). Trimming took off 10 bases at V and 9 bases at J, with 19 bases between the two ends. There are 12 residues in the CDR3. Germline CDR1 reads MNHEY; CDR2 reads SVGAGI. The CDR3 here is CATAGQPTRQYF. CDR3 DNA sequence: TGTGCCACCGCGGGACAGCCCACCAGGCAGTACTTC.

The V gene is TRBV3-1 (or the pseudogene TRBV3-2), the J gene TRBJ2-2, with a tentative D call TRBD1 (5 bases). Between the trimmed V and J ends, which lost 3 bases and 4 bases, there was a span of 9 bases. The CDR3 contains 14 residues. Germline CDR1 and CDR2: LGHDT and YNNKEL (reference sequence). CDR3 in DNA: TGTGCCAGCAGCCAGAACAGGCTCACCGGGGAGCTGTTTTTT. Its protein is CASSQNRLTGELFF.

This rearrangement joins TRBV5-1 to TRBJ1-2, with 9 bases that match TRBD1. V shed 4 bases and J 7 bases; nucleotides not matched to a gene: 8. The CDR3 length is 14 residues. Germline V CDR1 and CDR2: SGHRS, YFSETQ. CDR3 loop: CASSRDRESFGYTF. As DNA, the CDR3 is TGCGCCAGCAGCAGGGACAGGGAGAGTTTTGGCTACACCTTC.

The chain links TRBV18 to TRBJ1-1, with D possibly matching TRBD1 (5 bases). CDR3 length: 12 residues. Germline V gene lookup returns CDR1 KGHSH and CDR2 LQKENI. The ends were cut back, 3 bases at V and 4 bases at J, with 6 bases in the middle. In nucleotides, the CDR3 is TGTGCCAGCTCACCTGACAGCACTGAAGCTTTCTTT. Translated, it gives CASSPDSTEAFF.

The chain links TRBV7-6 to TRBJ1-2; 11 bases are a match to TRBD1. V lost 5 bases to trimming and J lost 11 bases; unmatched junction nucleotides: 1. Germline V gene sequence: CDR1 SGHVS, CDR2 FNYEAQ. The CDR3 is 11 amino acids. In nucleotides, the CDR3 is TGTGCCAGCAGCCGGGACAGGGGGTACACCTTC. Protein product: CASSRDRGYTF.

The chain recombines TRBV14 with TRBJ1-4; perhaps TRBD1 as D (6 bases). Trimming removed 2 bases from V and 9 bases from J, with 34 bases in between. Germline values: CDR1 SGHDN, CDR2 FVKESK. CDR3 length: 21 amino acids. The CDR3, as DNA: TGTGCCAGCAGCCAAATTACTCCCAGGGGCGCCCACTGTCAACTAATGAAAAAACTGTTTTTT. Its translation: CASSQITPRGAHCQLMKKLFF.

The chain employs TRBV5-5 and TRBJ1-6; the match to TRBD1 covers 7 bases. Per germline, CDR1 SGHKS and CDR2 YYEKEE (reference sequence). The CDR3 has 15 amino acids. J gave up 10 bases and V 4 bases, and 11 bases lay outside the gene matches. This CDR3 reads CASSRTTGTRSPLHF. CDR3 sequence (DNA): TGTGCCAGCAGCCGTACGACAGGGACGAGGTCACCCCTCCACTTT. The entire variable domain, with the rest obtained from reference TRBV5-5 and TRBJ1-6, is as follows: DAGVTQSPTHLIKTRGQQVTLRCSPISGHKSVSWYQQVLGQGPQFIFQYYEKEERGRGNFPDRFSARQFPNYSSELNVNALLLGDSALYLCASSRTTGTRSPLHFGNGTRLTVT.

This clone was seen more than once but under ten times. The rearrangement links TRBV2 to TRBJ1-1; 7 bases fit TRBD1. The CDR3 is made up of 12 amino acids. CDR1 and CDR2 from the germline V gene are SNHLY and FYNNEI. J gave up 10 bases and V 10 bases, and 12 bases lay outside the gene matches. In DNA, the CDR3 is TGTGCCACCTTTCTATCCCGGGACAGAGCTTTCTTT. Protein product: CATFLSRDRAFF.

The chain links TRBV7-9 to TRBJ1-1; D is possibly TRBD1 (6 bases). Germline CDR1 and CDR2: SEHNR and FQNEAQ (reference sequence). Between the trimmed V and J ends, which lost 5 bases and 5 bases, there was a span of 12 bases. The CDR3 covers 13 residues. CDR3 sequence (DNA): TGTGCCAGCAGCCACTTAGGGGGTACTGAAGCTTTCTTT. It codes for CASSHLGGTEAFF. The full variable domain, with the rest looked up from reference TRBV7-9 and TRBJ1-1, is DTGVSQNPRHKITKRGQNVTFRCDPISEHNRLYWYRQTLGQGPEFLTYFQNEAQLEKSRLLSDRFSAERPKGSFSTLEIQRTEQGDSAMYLCASSHLGGTEAFFGQGTRLTVV.

CDR3 sequence reads: CASSNHPKYTGNEQFF. DNA for the CDR3: TGTGCCAGCAGCAACCACCCCAAATATACGGGCAATGAGCAGTTCTTC. V gene TRBV9 combines with J gene TRBJ2-1, with D hard to call. Germline values: CDR1 SGDLS, CDR2 YYNGEE. V was clipped by 4 bases and J by 6 bases, with 20 bases between them. The CDR3 length is 16 residues.

V usage is TRBV6-6 and J usage is TRBJ1-3; D may be TRBD1 (6 bases). CDR3 length: 15 residues. The ends were cut back, 2 bases at V and 4 bases at J, with 12 bases in the middle. Germline CDR1 is MNHNY and CDR2 is SVGAGI (reference sequence). CDR3 nucleotides: TGTGCCAGCAGTTACCAAACAGGGTTCGGAAACACCATATATTTT. This sequence encodes CASSYQTGFGNTIYF.

The J gene is TRBJ2-2, the V gene TRBV28, with TRBD1 identical over 7 bases. The CDR3 is made up of 15 amino acids. From germline, CDR1 is MDHEN and CDR2 SYDVKM. With V trimmed by 5 bases and J by 7 bases, 10 bases remained unmatched. The DNA for the CDR3 is TGTGCCAGCAGTAACTTAAGGGGGCTTGGCGGGGAGCTGTTTTTT. Its protein is CASSNLRGLGGELFF.

The chain employs TRBV6-5 and TRBJ1-1; D remains unclear. CDR3 length: 14 amino acids. The V end lost 5 bases, the J end lost 2 bases, and 12 bases lay between the germline ends. Germline CDR1 is MNHEY and CDR2 is SVGAGI. The CDR3 region is CASSHDNVNTEAFF. For the CDR3, the DNA is TGTGCCAGCAGTCATGACAACGTAAACACTGAAGCTTTCTTT.

This chain links TRBV19 with TRBJ2-1, with D perhaps TRBD2 (5 bases). The ends were cut back, 3 bases at V and 7 bases at J, with 7 bases in the middle. This CDR3 is built from 12 residues. CDR1 and CDR2 from the germline V gene are LNHDA and SQIVND (reference sequence). The CDR3 is CASSMSGNEQFF. Written as DNA, the CDR3 is TGTGCCAGTAGTATGTCGGGAAATGAGCAGTTCTTC.

This chain connects TRBV6-4 to TRBJ2-3, with 8 nucleotides matching TRBD1. Germline lookup yields CDR1 MRHNA and CDR2 SNTAGT. Unmatched junction bases numbered 7, after V lost 5 bases and J lost 6 bases. This CDR3 is 14 amino acids long. The CDR3 bases are TGTGCCAGCAGTTCTAGACAGGGGAGCGATACGCAGTATTTT. It specifies CASSSRQGSDTQYF.

In its sample, this clone was seen once. CDR3: CASSSLTGYLRQPQHF. CDR3 coding DNA: TGTGCCAGCAGTTCCCTGACAGGGTATTTACGACAGCCCCAGCATTTT. The rearrangement links TRBV28 to TRBJ1-5; 7 nucleotides agree with TRBD1. V was clipped by 4 bases and J by 7 bases; unmatched bases: 13. This CDR3 has 16 amino acids. From germline, CDR1 is MDHEN and CDR2 SYDVKM.

This clone occurred once. Here the CDR3 DNA reads TGTGCCACCAGCAGAGCCAGGGGAACCGGGGAGCTGTTTTTT. This codes for CATSRARGTGELFF. This chain connects TRBV15 to TRBJ2-2; tentative D call: TRBD1 (6 bases). CDR1 and CDR2 from the germline V gene are LNHNV and YYDKDF (reference sequence). This CDR3 spans 14 amino acids. V lost 1 base, J lost 5 bases, and 8 bases lay in between.

V is TRBV5-1 and J is TRBJ1-5; 8 positions agree with TRBD1. J lost 3 bases, V lost 2 bases, and 4 bases had no gene match. The CDR3 extends over 15 amino acids. In germline, CDR1 is SGHRS, CDR2 YFSETQ. The CDR3 region has the DNA TGCGCCAGCAGCTTATGGACAGGGCCCAATCAGCCCCAGCATTTT. This gives the protein CASSLWTGPNQPQHF. The whole variable domain, filled in from reference TRBV5-1 and TRBJ1-5, reads KAGVTQTPRYLIKTRGQQVTLSCSPISGHRSVSWYQQTPGQGLQFLFEYFSETQRNKGNFPGRFSGRQFSNSRSEMNVSTLELGDSALYLCASSLWTGPNQPQHFGDGTRLSIL.